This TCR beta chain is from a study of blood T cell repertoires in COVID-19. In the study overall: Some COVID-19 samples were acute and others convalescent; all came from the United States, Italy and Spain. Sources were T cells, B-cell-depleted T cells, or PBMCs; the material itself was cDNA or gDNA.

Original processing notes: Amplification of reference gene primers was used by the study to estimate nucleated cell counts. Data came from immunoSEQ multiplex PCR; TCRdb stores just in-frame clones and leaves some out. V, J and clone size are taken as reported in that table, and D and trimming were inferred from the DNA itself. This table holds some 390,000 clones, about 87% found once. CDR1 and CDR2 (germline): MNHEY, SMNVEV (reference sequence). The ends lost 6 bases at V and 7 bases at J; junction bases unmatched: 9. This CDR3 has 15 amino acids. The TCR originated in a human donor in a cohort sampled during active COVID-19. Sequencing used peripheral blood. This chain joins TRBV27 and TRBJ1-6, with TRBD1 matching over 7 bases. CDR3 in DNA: TGTGCCAGCAGGCCAGGACAGGTCGGCAATTCACCCCTCCACTTT. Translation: CASRPGQVGNSPLHF.